Below, 20 T cell receptor beta chains from the same sample are listed, as sequenced in a study of CD8 T cells in ankylosing spondylitis. A single record per CDR3 protein comes from TCRdb applying MiXCR to the 5' RACE reads. The repertoire has under 200,000 distinct CDR3 sequences, 9.5% to 13% of them found once; the top ten carry about 29%. The source material was blood, either unsorted or a sorted T cell fraction (not recorded which). These receptor sequences come from a male donor with ankylosing spondylitis or in good health (not recorded which).

This clonotype was seen many times. The chain employs TRBV28 and TRBJ2-7; 7 bases match TRBD2. Germline CDR1 and CDR2: MDHEN and SYDVKM. The V segment lost 3 bases and the J segment 5 bases; nucleotides outside the gene matches: 22. The CDR3 consists of 19 residues. Here the CDR3 reads CASSFYFRDQGLVSDEQYF. In nucleotides, the CDR3 is TGTGCCAGCAGTTTTTATTTCCGAGACCAAGGACTAGTATCAGACGAGCAGTACTTC.

The sample holds many counts of this clonotype. This rearrangement joins TRBV6-1 to TRBJ2-3; 13 nucleotides agree with TRBD2. Unmatched junction bases numbered 2, after V lost 6 bases and J lost 2 bases. This CDR3 spans 15 amino acids. Germline V lookup: CDR1 MNHNS, CDR2 SASEGT. Here the CDR3 DNA reads TGTGCCAGCAGGGGACTAGCGGGATTCACAGATACGCAGTATTTT. Amino acid sequence: CASRGLAGFTDTQYF.

V gene TRBV27 combines with J gene TRBJ1-4, with D perhaps TRBD1 (6 bases). V dropped 5 bases and J dropped 3 bases, with 16 bases sitting between them. Per the germline V gene, CDR1 is MNHEY and CDR2 is SMNVEV (reference sequence). The CDR3 runs to 16 residues. CDR3 loop: CASSLTGHPSNEKLFF. The CDR3 DNA reads TGTGCCAGCAGTCTTACGGGACACCCGTCTAATGAAAAACTGTTTTTT.

V gene TRBV12-3 or TRBV12-4 combines with J gene TRBJ2-5; 8 positions agree with TRBD1. The CDR3 runs to 16 residues. V lost 5 bases, J lost 5 bases, and 13 bases stayed unmatched. The CDR3 DNA reads TGTGCCAGCAGTGGCGGGACAGGTTTGTCTTTTGAGACCCAGTACTTC. Translating gives CASSGGTGLSFETQYF.

The chain carries TRBV5-1 and TRBJ2-3; 7 bases line up with TRBD1. Trimming took 2 bases from V and 2 from J; bases not matched to a gene: 14. Germline CDR1 SGHRS, CDR2 YFSETQ. This CDR3 has 18 amino acids. CDR3 sequence (DNA): TGCGCCAGCAGCTTAGGGACAGCCTCTTTCGGGGACACAGATACGCAGTATTTT. Its translation: CASSLGTASFGDTDTQYF.

The table lists this clonotype with a few counts. The chain couples TRBV7-6 to TRBJ1-1; D gene unclear. In germline, CDR1 is SGHVS, CDR2 FNYEAQ. CDR3 length equals 13 residues. Trimming took 0 bases from V and 8 from J, leaving 10 bases between them. DNA of the CDR3: TGTGCCAGCAGCTTAGCTTTTGGAGGGGAAGCTTTCTTT. Translated: CASSLAFGGEAFF. The complete variable domain, with remaining parts taken from reference TRBV7-6 and TRBJ1-1, reads GAGVSQSPRYKVTKRGQDVALRCDPISGHVSLYWYRQALGQGPEFLTYFNYEAQQDKSGLPNDRFSAERPEGSISTLTIQRTEQRDSAMYRCASSLAFGGEAFFGQGTRLTVV.

V and J are TRBV7-9 and TRBJ1-4; tentatively, D is TRBD1 (5 bases). V was trimmed by 2 bases and J by 5 bases, leaving 9 bases between them. This CDR3 is built from 14 residues. Germline lookup yields CDR1 SEHNR and CDR2 FQNEAQ (reference sequence). As DNA, the CDR3 is TGTGCCAGCAGCTTATTGGCAGGGAATGAAAAACTGTTTTTT. Translated: CASSLLAGNEKLFF.

Regarding this clonotype: A much larger clone differs from this one at a single base, so this may be a read error. The V gene is TRBV14, the J gene TRBJ2-1; 10 nucleotides line up with TRBD2. Unmatched junction bases numbered 4, after V lost 4 bases and J lost 4 bases. CDR1 is SGHDN and CDR2 is FVKESK in the germline V gene. The CDR3 sequence is 15 residues long. CDR3 in DNA: TGTGCCAGCAGCCCAGCGGGAGGGGCGTACAATGAGCAGTTCTTC. Protein sequence: CASSPAGGAYNEQFF.

This clonotype showed up many times. The V and J genes are TRBV5-1 and TRBJ2-1; 9 nucleotides line up with TRBD1. The germline V gene encodes CDR1 SGHRS and CDR2 YFSETQ. The trim removed 3 bases at V and 5 bases at J, leaving 6 bases unmatched. This CDR3 is 15 amino acids long. In nucleotides, the CDR3 is TGCGCCAGCAGCTACGCCGGGACAGGGCACAATGAGCAGTTCTTC. It is translated as CASSYAGTGHNEQFF.

V is TRBV7-2 and J is TRBJ2-7; D call uncertain. The V end was cut by 2 bases, the J end by 5 bases, with 4 bases between. The CDR3 length is 11 residues. Germline CDR1 and CDR2: SGHTA and FQGNSA. CDR3 protein: CASSLTDEQYF. Here the CDR3 DNA reads TGTGCCAGCAGCTTAACCGACGAGCAGTACTTC.

This clonotype was seen ten or more times. The chain links TRBV27 to TRBJ2-5; 10 positions match TRBD2. Germline CDR1 is MNHEY and CDR2 is SMNVEV (reference sequence). V was clipped by 3 bases and J by 4 bases; unmatched bases: 5. The CDR3 totals 15 residues. The CDR3 nucleotides are TGTGCCAGCAGTTTCCGTCGGACTAGCGGAGAGACCCAGTACTTC. Residues: CASSFRRTSGETQYF.

This clonotype came up many times. This CDR3 is CASSTTGTGYEQYF. CDR3 sequence (DNA): TGTGCCAGCAGCACAACCGGGACAGGCTACGAGCAGTACTTC. V and J are TRBV21-1 and TRBJ2-7; the table's D gene call, TRBD1, was not cross checked with the DNA. TRBV21-1 is described as a pseudogene. The CDR3 spans 14 residues.

This clonotype was picked up many times. This rearrangement joins TRBV11-1 to TRBJ2-3, with a possible D match to TRBD2 (6 bases). Germline V CDR1 and CDR2: SGHAT, FQDESV (reference sequence). Trimming removed 4 bases from V and 2 bases from J, with 22 bases in between. This CDR3 contains 18 residues. Here the CDR3 reads CASSWGIRDSSFTDTQYF. CDR3 coding DNA: TGTGCCAGCAGCTGGGGTATCCGGGACTCCTCTTTCACAGATACGCAGTATTTT.

V gene TRBV5-1 combines with J gene TRBJ1-1; TRBD1 aligns across 9 bases. CDR3 size: 13 residues. In germline, CDR1 is SGHRS, CDR2 YFSETQ. V lost 5 bases, J lost 7 bases, and 6 bases stayed unmatched. CDR3 residues: CASRAGQGIEAFF. The CDR3 DNA is TGCGCCAGCAGGGCGGGACAGGGCATTGAAGCTTTCTTT.

This clonotype has only a few counts. This chain uses TRBV5-5 with TRBJ2-7; no clear D gene. This CDR3 is built from 17 residues. CDR1 is SGHKS, CDR2 YYEKEE, per germline (reference sequence). Trimming took off 0 bases at V and 3 bases at J, with 19 bases between the two ends. The CDR3 spells CASSLVGLDVIGYEQYF. Written as DNA, the CDR3 is TGTGCCAGCAGCTTGGTAGGCTTGGATGTAATCGGCTACGAGCAGTACTTC.

This clonotype has at least ten counts. V usage is TRBV24-1 and J usage is TRBJ2-5; 11 bases are shared with TRBD2. Germline lookup yields CDR1 KGHDR and CDR2 SFDVKD. This CDR3 is built from 16 residues. Trimming cost V 3 bases and J 1 base; bases outside gene matches: 3. The CDR3 DNA reads TGTGCCACCAGTGATAGCCTAGCGGGAGGCCAAGAGACCCAGTACTTC. This codes for CATSDSLAGGQETQYF.

In this sample, this clonotype turned up a few times. The chain couples TRBV29-1 to TRBJ1-4; 8 bases fit TRBD1. Germline-derived CDR1 and CDR2 are SQVTM and ANQGSEA. Losses at the gene ends were 5 bases for V and 4 bases for J; bases not matched to a gene: 3. The CDR3 is made up of 13 amino acids. The CDR3 sequence is CSVRQGHNEKLFF. Written as DNA, the CDR3 is TGCAGCGTTCGACAGGGGCATAATGAAAAACTGTTTTTT. The entire variable domain, with the rest obtained from reference TRBV29-1 and TRBJ1-4, is as follows: SAVISQKPSRDICQRGTSLTIQCQVDSQVTMMFWYRQQPGQSLTLIATANQGSEATYESGFVIDKFPISRPNLTFSTLTVSNMSPEDSSIYLCSVRQGHNEKLFFGSGTQLSVL.

This clonotype was seen repeatedly, ten times or more. V gene TRBV6-1 combines with J gene TRBJ2-3; possibly TRBD2 for D (5 bases). Germline CDR1 reads MNHNS; CDR2 reads SASEGT. V lost 6 bases and J 8 bases, leaving 18 bases between the germline ends. The CDR3 spans 14 residues. This CDR3 reads CASSPGRAPGTQYF. CDR3 nucleotides: TGTGCCAGCAGCCCCGGGCGGGCCCCGGGTACGCAGTATTTT.

This clonotype has at least ten counts. The rearrangement uses TRBV5-1 and TRBJ2-5, with TRBD1 as a possible D gene (5 bases). Germline loops: CDR1 SGHRS, CDR2 YFSETQ. The CDR3 spans 18 residues. V gave up 1 base and J gave up 7 bases, with 26 bases separating them. Here the CDR3 reads CASSLTFLRGEGQGTQYF. The CDR3 nucleotides are TGCGCCAGCAGCTTGACTTTTCTTCGCGGAGAAGGCCAGGGGACCCAGTACTTC.

CDR3 sequence (DNA): TGTGCCAGTAGTTGGTCTATGGACGCCGGGGAGCTGTTTTTT. Protein: CASSWSMDAGELFF. The rearrangement uses TRBV19 and TRBJ2-2; D not resolved. The CDR3 totals 14 residues. CDR1 and CDR2 (germline): LNHDA, SQIVND (reference sequence). The ends were cut back, 5 bases at V and 6 bases at J, with 13 bases in the middle.